The 2 T cell receptor beta chains below come from one sample, sequenced in a study of Tregs in tolerant kidney transplant recipients. Repertoires were generated with immunoSEQ multiplex PCR, while TCRdb's copy carries only in-frame clones and drops some. The sample table sets out about 6,400 clones. Mixed chimerism was transient after nonmyeloablative marrow transplants from related graft donors. Here the sequenced sample was CD8+ T cells from blood (PBMCs), taken 12 months after the transplant. Receptors were obtained from a human patient who received a combined kidney and bone marrow transplant. These T cells may partly come from the graft donor.

With regard to this clone: Read coverage stops 3 residues before the CDR3 terminus; the germline J gene supplies the remainder. The rearrangement uses TRBV9 and TRBJ1-4, with D possibly matching TRBD1 (5 bases). CDR1 SGDLS and CDR2 YYNGEE come from the germline V gene. The CDR3 consists of 15 residues. With 0 bases removed from V and 3 bases from J, the gap between germline ends came to 9 bases. The CDR3 sequence is CASSVEGYSNEKLFF. CDR3 DNA, as far as it was read: TGTGCCAGCAGCGTAGAGGGGTATTCTAATGAAAAA.

For this clone: The CDR3 extends 3 residues past the end of the read, so its final part is completed from the germline J gene. J is TRBJ2-7 and V is TRBV7-9; the D gene is possibly TRBD1 (5 bases). There are 14 residues in the CDR3. CDR1 is SEHNR, CDR2 FQNEAQ, per germline (reference sequence). V was pared by 5 bases and J by 5 bases, with 16 bases between. The CDR3 spells CASSPLMGLNEQYF. Partial CDR3 DNA: TGTGCCAGCAGCCCCCTTATGGGGCTGAACGAG.